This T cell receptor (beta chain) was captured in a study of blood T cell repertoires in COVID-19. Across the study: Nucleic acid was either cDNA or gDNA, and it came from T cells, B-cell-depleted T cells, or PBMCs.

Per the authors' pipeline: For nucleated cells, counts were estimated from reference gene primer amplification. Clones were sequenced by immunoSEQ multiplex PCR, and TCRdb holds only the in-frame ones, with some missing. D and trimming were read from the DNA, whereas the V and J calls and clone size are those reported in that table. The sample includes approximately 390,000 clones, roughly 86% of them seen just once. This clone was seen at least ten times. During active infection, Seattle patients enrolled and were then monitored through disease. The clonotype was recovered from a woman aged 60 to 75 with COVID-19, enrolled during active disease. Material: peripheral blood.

The CDR3 coding sequence is TGTGCCAGTAGTCCCCAGAGTGGCGGGGGTTCCTACAATGAGCAGTTCTTC. Amino acids: CASSPQSGGGSYNEQFF. The V gene is TRBV19, the J gene TRBJ2-1; 7 bases agree with TRBD2. The germline CDR1 and CDR2 sequences are LNHDA and SQIVND (reference sequence). The CDR3 is made up of 17 amino acids. J was trimmed by 1 base and V by 5 bases; bases with no gene match: 11.